This paragraph reports one TCR beta chain. Its antigen target is currently unknown. No base quality information exists; no much larger clone differs at one position. Trimming removed 2 bases from V and 4 bases from J; the gene matches leave 6 bases unexplained. The CDR3 contains 17 residues, cysteine and phenylalanine counted. Only the CDR3 DNA stays, 51 bases, in frame from base 1. Based on the germline V gene, the CDR1 and CDR2 sequences are MDHEN and SYDVKM. The sample's time point label is to be understood as: baseline before first vaccination. Vaccinee samples came from UK trials COV001 and COV002, including a single-blind randomized controlled phase 2/3 trial of AZD1222 (ChAdOx1 nCoV-19) in healthy adults. For TCRbeta chain sequencing, PBMC samples were collected from trial participants at day 0 and at day 28 after the second dose. The sample is drawn from a study of T cell responses to AZD1222 COVID-19 vaccine (dated by TCRdb to 2020 to 2023). In terms of the full investigation: AZD1222 recipients given second doses at about 4 weeks or at about 12 weeks were pooled, since spike-specific TCR depth and breadth were not found to differ between the two schedules. TCR sequencing covered roughly 230 trial participants: 207 given two doses of AZD1222 and 26 given two doses of MenACWY control vaccine. Trial participants were enrolled by age into subgroups of 18-55, 56-69 and 70-plus years, and roughly 150, 30 and 60 TCR-sequenced participants, respectively, were included in these subgroups.

Beyond this particular receptor, the publication reports: Participants were mostly white British, with more females than males. The authors suggested clonal diversity may have been underestimated. In the small 56-69-year group, the increase in depth fell short of significance, most likely because of low power. The vaccine-associated CD4 TCRs covered the entire spike protein, and the dominant responses fell in regions 160-218 and 743-854. Only five or six AZD1222 recipients were SARS-CoV-2 seropositive at baseline, limiting conclusions about previously exposed vaccinees. No day 14 peak-response samples were available, so repertoires were characterized only after the peak T cell response. Spike-specific TCR breadth and depth rose significantly after two AZD1222 doses compared with day 0 and with MenACWY recipients. Epitopes outside the regions mutated in the B.1.351 and B.1.1.7 variants were reportedly recognized by nearly half of the unique spike-specific TCRs.

The CDR3 regions of human TCRbeta chains were analyzed by immunosequencing. The authors' pipeline ran thus. TCRs in the repertoires were compared against a reference library of SARS-CoV-2-specific TCRs that had been generated with the MIRA antigen-specificity platform. Breadth meant the fraction of unique TCRs that were SARS-CoV-2-associated, whereas depth meant the fraction of total T cells that were SARS-CoV-2-associated. Using the MIRA data, each spike-specific TCR was assigned both to the spike region to which the TCR was reactive and to a CD4 or CD8 class. Log10-transformed breadth and depth values were compared by one-way ANOVA with Sidak's multiple comparisons tests. In its TCRdb copy, this immuneACCESS table keeps in-frame sequences only and misses some clones. Where compared with another copy, unresolved V genes explain less than half of these, and the others have no known cause. V, J and clone size are taken as reported in that table, and D and trimming were inferred from the DNA itself. Within this sample are about 110,000 clones, with approximately 88% of them counted one time only. Under 7% of the sample lies in the top ten.

Recombination joined TRBV28 with TRBJ2-6, and TRBD1 aligns with 9 junction nucleotides. The sample was peripheral blood, taken on day 0 of AZD1222 vaccination. This receptor was identified in an adult in good health. CDR3 protein: CASSLQQGAEGANVLTF. The DNA sequence reads TGTGCCAGCAGTTTACAACAGGGGGCGGAGGGGGCCAACGTCCTGACTTTC.